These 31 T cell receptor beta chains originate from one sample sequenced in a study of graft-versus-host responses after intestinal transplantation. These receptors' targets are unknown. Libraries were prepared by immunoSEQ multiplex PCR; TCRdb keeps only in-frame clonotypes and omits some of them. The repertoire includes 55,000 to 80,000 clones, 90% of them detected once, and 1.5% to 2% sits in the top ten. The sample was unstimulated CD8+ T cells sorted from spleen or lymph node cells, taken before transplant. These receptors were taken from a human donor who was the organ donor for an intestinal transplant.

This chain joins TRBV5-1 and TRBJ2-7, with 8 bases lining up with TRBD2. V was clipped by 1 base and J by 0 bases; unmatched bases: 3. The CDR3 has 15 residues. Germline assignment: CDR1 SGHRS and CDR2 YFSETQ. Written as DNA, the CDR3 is TGCGCCAGCAGCTTGTCGAGCGGGAGCTCCTACGAGCAGTACTTC. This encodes CASSLSSGSSYEQYF.

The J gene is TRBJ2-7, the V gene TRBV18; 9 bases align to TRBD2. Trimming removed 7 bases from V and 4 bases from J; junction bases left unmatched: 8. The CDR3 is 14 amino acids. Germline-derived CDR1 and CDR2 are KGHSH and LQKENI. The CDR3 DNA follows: TGTGCCAGCTTACTGACTAGCGGAGCATACGAGCAGTACTTC. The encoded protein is CASLLTSGAYEQYF.

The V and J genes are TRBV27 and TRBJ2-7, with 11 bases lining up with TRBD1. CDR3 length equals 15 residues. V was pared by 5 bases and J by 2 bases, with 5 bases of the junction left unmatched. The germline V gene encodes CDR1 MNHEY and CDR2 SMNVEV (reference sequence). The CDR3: CASSIGQGAPYEQYF. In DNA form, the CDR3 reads TGTGCCAGCAGTATCGGACAGGGGGCTCCCTACGAGCAGTACTTC.

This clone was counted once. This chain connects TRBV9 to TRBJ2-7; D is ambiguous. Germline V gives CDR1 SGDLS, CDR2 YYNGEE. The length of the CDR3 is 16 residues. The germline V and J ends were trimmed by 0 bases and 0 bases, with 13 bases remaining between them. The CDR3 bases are TGTGCCAGCAGCGTAGAAGGCGGCCAGAGCTCCTACGAGCAGTACTTC. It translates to CASSVEGGQSSYEQYF. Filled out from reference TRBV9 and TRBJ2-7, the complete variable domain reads DSGVTQTPKHLITATGQRVTLRCSPRSGDLSVYWYQQSLDQGLQFLIQYYNGEERAKGNILERFSAQQFPDLHSELNLSSLELGDSALYFCASSVEGGQSSYEQYFGPGTRLTVT.

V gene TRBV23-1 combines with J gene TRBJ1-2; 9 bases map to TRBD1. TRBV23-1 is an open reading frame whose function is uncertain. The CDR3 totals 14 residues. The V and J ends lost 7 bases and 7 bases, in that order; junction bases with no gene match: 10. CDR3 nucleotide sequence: TGCGCCAGCAACTATCCGGGACAGGGTGGTGGCTACACCTTC. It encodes CASNYPGQGGGYTF.

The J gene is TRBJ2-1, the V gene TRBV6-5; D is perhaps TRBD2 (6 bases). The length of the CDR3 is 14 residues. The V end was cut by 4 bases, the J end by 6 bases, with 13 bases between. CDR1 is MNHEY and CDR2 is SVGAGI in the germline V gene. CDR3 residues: CASSLAAAPNEQFF. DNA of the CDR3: TGTGCCAGCAGTTTAGCGGCTGCGCCCAATGAGCAGTTCTTC.

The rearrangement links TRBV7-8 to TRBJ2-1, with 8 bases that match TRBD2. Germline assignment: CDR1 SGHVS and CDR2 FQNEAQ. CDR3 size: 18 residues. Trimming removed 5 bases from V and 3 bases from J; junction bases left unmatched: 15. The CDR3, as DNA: TGTGCCAGCAGCGAAACCAACTCGGGACTAGTTTTCTACAATGAGCAGTTCTTC. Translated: CASSETNSGLVFYNEQFF.

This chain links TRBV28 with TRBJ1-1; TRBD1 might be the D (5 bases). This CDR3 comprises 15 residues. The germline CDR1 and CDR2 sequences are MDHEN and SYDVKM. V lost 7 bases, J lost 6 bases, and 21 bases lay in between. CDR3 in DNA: TGTGCCAGCACCTCGAGGCGTGGCAGGGAGGCTGAAGCTTTCTTT. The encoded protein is CASTSRRGREAEAFF.

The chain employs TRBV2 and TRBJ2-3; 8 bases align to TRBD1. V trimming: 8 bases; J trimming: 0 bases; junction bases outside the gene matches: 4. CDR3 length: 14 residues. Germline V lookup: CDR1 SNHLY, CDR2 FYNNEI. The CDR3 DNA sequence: TGTGCCAGCGGCCAGGGGGCGAGCACAGATACGCAGTATTTT. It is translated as CASGQGASTDTQYF. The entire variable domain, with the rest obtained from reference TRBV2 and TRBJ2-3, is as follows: EPEVTQTPSHQVTQMGQEVILRCVPISNHLYFYWYRQILGQKVEFLVSFYNNEISEKSEIFDDQFSVERPDGSNFTLKIRSTKLEDSAMYFCASGQGASTDTQYFGPGTRLTVL.

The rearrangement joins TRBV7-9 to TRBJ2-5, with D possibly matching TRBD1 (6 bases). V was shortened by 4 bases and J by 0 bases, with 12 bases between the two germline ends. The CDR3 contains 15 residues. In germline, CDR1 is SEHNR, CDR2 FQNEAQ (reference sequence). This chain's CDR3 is CASSYLTGYQETQYF. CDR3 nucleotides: TGTGCCAGCAGCTACTTGACAGGATACCAAGAGACCCAGTACTTC.

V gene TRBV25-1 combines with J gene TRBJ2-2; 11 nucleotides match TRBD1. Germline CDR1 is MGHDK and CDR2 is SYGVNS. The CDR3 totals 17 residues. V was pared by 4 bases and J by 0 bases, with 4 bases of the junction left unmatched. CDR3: CASSVGQGAANTGELFF. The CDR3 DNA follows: TGTGCCAGCAGTGTTGGACAGGGGGCCGCGAACACCGGGGAGCTGTTTTTT.

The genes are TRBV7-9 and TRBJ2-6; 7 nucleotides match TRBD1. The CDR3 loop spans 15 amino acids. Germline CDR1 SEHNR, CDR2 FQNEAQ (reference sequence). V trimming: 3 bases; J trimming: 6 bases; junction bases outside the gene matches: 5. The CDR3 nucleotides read TGTGCCAGCAGCTTGACAGGGAATCTGGCCAACGTCCTGACTTTC. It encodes CASSLTGNLANVLTF.

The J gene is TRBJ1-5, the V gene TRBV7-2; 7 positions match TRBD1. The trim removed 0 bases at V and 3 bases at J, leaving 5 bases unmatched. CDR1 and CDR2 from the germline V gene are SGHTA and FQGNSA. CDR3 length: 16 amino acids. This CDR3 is CASSLARTGYNQPQHF. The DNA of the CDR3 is TGTGCCAGCAGCTTAGCGCGGACAGGTTACAATCAGCCCCAGCATTTT.

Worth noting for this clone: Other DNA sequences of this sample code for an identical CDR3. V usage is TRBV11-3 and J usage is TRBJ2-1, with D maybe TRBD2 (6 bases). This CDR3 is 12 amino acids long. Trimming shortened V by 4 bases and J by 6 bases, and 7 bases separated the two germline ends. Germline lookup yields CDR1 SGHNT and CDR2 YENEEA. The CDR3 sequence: CASSSGLNEQFF. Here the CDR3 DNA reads TGTGCCAGCAGCTCGGGACTCAATGAGCAGTTCTTC.

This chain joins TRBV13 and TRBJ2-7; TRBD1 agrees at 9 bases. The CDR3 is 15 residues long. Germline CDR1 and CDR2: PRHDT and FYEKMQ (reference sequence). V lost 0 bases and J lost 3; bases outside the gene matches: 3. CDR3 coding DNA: TGTGCCAGCAGCTTAGGCCGGACAGGGGACTACGAGCAGTACTTC. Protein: CASSLGRTGDYEQYF. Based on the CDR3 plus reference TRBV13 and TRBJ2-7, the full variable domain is AAGVIQSPRHLIKEKRETATLKCYPIPRHDTVYWYQQGPGQDPQFLISFYEKMQSDKGSIPDRFSAQQFSDYHSELNMSSLELGDSALYFCASSLGRTGDYEQYFGPGTRLTVT.

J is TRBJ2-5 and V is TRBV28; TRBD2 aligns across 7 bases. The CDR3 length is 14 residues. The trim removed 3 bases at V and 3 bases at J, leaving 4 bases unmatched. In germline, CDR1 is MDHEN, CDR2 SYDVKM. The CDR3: CASSFGLAEETQYF. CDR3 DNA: TGTGCCAGCAGTTTTGGGCTAGCGGAAGAGACCCAGTACTTC.

DNA of the CDR3: TGTGCCAGCCTACGGGCAGCGGGGATCACAGATACGCAGTATTTT. Translating gives CASLRAAGITDTQYF. This chain uses TRBV7-9 with TRBJ2-3, with 7 bases that match TRBD2. V lost 8 bases to trimming and J lost 2 bases; unmatched junction nucleotides: 10. The CDR3 consists of 15 residues. Germline CDR1 and CDR2: SEHNR and FQNEAQ (reference sequence).

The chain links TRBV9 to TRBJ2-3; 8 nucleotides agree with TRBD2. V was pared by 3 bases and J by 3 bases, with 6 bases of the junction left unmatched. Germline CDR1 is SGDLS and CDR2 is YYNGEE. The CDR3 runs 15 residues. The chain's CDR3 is CASSAGGTSTDTQYF. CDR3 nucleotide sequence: TGTGCCAGCAGCGCGGGAGGGACGTCAACAGATACGCAGTATTTT.

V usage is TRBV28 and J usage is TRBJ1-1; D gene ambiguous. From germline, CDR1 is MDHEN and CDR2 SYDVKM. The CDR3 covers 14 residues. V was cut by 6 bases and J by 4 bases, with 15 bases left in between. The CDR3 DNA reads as TGTGCCAGCAGCTCGACCTCTCGGGGCACTGAAGCTTTCTTT. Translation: CASSSTSRGTEAFF.

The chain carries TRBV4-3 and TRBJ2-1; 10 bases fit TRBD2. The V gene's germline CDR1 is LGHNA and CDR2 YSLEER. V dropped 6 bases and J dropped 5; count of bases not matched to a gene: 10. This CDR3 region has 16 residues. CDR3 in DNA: TGCGCCAGCAGGCAAAGCCTTGGACTAGCGGACAATGAGCAGTTCTTC. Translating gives CASRQSLGLADNEQFF.

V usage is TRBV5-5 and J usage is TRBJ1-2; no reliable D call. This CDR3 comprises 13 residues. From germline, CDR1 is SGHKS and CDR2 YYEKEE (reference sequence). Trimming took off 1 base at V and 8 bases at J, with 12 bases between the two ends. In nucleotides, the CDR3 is TGTGCCAGCAGCTTGTTGCGTTGGAGAGGCTACACCTTC. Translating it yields CASSLLRWRGYTF.

As DNA, the CDR3 is TGCGCCAGCAGCCAAACGCGGACAGTTTACACTGAAGCTTTCTTT. Its translation: CASSQTRTVYTEAFF. The chain recombines TRBV4-3 with TRBJ1-1; tentative D call: TRBD1 (6 bases). In germline, CDR1 is LGHNA, CDR2 YSLEER. The CDR3 loop spans 15 amino acids. Deletions cut 2 bases from V and 3 bases from J, with 13 bases between.

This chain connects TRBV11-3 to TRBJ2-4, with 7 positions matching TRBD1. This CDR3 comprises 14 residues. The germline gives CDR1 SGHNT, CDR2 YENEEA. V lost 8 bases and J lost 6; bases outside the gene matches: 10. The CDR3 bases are TGTGCCAGCGGTCCAACAGGGGACGCAAACATTCAGTACTTC. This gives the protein CASGPTGDANIQYF.

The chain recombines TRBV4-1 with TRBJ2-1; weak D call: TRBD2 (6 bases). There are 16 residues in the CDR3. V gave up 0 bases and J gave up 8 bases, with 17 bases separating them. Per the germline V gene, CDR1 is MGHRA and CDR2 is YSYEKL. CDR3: CASSQDGQSGVDEQFF. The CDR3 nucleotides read TGCGCCAGCAGCCAAGACGGACAATCGGGGGTGGATGAGCAGTTCTTC.

CDR3 amino acids: CASCPSGRAGDTQYF. DNA for the CDR3: TGTGCCAGCTGTCCTAGCGGGAGGGCTGGAGATACGCAGTATTTT. The gene calls are TRBV27 and TRBJ2-3; 12 bases map to TRBD2. V shed 8 bases and J 5 bases; nucleotides not matched to a gene: 8. The CDR3 spans 15 residues. From germline, CDR1 is MNHEY and CDR2 SMNVEV (reference sequence).

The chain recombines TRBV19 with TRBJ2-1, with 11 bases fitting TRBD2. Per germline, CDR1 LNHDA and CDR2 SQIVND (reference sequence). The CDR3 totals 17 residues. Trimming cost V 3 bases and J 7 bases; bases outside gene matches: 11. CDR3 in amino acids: CASSMRGSGRASNEQFF. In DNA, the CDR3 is TGTGCCAGTAGTATGCGGGGTAGCGGGAGGGCCTCGAATGAGCAGTTCTTC. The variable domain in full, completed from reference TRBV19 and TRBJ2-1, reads DGGITQSPKYLFRKEGQNVTLSCEQNLNHDAMYWYRQDPGQGLRLIYYSQIVNDFQKGDIAEGYSVSREKKESFPLTVTSAQKNPTAFYLCASSMRGSGRASNEQFFGPGTRLTVL.

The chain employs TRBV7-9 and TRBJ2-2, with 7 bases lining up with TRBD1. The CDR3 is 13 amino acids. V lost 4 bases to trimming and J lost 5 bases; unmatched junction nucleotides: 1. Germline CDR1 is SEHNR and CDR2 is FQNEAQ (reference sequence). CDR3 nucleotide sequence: TGTGCCAGCAGCTGGGACAGTACCGGGGAGCTGTTTTTT. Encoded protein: CASSWDSTGELFF.

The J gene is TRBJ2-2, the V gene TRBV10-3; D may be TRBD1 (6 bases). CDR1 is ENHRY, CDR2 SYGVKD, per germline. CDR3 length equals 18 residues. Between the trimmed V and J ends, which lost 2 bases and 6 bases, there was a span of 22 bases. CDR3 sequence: CAISETSQGWEKAGELFF. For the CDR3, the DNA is TGTGCCATCAGTGAGACCAGTCAGGGGTGGGAGAAGGCCGGGGAGCTGTTTTTT.

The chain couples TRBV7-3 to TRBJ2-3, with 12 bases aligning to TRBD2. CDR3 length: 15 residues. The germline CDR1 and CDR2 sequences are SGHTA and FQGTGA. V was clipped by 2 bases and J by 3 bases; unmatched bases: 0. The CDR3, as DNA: TGTGCCAGCAGCTTACTAGCGGGAGGGACAGATACGCAGTATTTT. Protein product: CASSLLAGGTDTQYF.

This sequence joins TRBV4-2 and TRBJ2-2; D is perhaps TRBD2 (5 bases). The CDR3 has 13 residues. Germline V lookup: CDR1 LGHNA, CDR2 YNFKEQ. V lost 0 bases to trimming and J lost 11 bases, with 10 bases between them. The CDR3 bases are TGTGCCAGCAGCCAAGACGGGGAGCCCGAGCTGTTTTTT. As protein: CASSQDGEPELFF.

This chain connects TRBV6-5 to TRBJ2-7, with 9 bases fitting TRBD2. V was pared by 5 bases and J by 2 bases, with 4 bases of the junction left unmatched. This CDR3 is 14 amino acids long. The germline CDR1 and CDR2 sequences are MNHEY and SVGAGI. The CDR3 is CASSALAGAYEQYF. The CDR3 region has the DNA TGTGCCAGCAGTGCACTAGCGGGTGCCTACGAGCAGTACTTC.